Listed here are 13 T cell receptor beta chains from one sample, sequenced in a study of neurological immune-mediated disorders. TCRdb ran MiXCR on the 5' RACE reads and lists one entry per CDR3 protein. The table shows tens of thousands of distinct CDR3 sequences, with 4.5% occurring only once. Sequenced sample: PBMCs. These receptors were collected from a young man with multiple sclerosis.

This clonotype was seen ten or more times. The chain combines TRBV24-1 with TRBJ2-3, with TRBD2 matching 9 bases. J gave up 1 base and V 2 bases, and 12 bases lay outside the gene matches. Germline V CDR1 and CDR2: KGHDR, SFDVKD. This CDR3 is built from 19 residues. In DNA form, the CDR3 reads TGTGCCACCAGTGATTCCCGACCTCTAGCGGGGATACGCACAGATACGCAGTATTTT. Translating gives CATSDSRPLAGIRTDTQYF.

This clonotype was seen repeatedly, ten times or more. The junction does not match germline at one end; this may be a read error. The CDR3 DNA reads TGTGCCAGCAGTTACCGGGCGAACACTGAAGCCTTCTTT. Encoded protein: CASSYRANTEAFF. V usage is TRBV6-5 and J usage is TRBJ1-1; D uncertain. Germline values: CDR1 MNHEY, CDR2 SVGAGI. CDR3 length: 13 amino acids.

This clonotype was recorded many times. The gene calls are TRBV11-2 and TRBJ2-7; TRBD1 matches 8 bases. Germline loops: CDR1 SGHAT, CDR2 FQNNGV. The CDR3 sequence is 13 residues long. V gave up 5 bases and J gave up 3 bases; unmatched junction bases: 3. The CDR3 DNA sequence: TGTGCCAGCAGCCGGACAGGGAGCTACGAGCAGTACTTC. This codes for CASSRTGSYEQYF.

This clonotype appeared a few times. The CDR3 sequence is CSSQGAHTEAFF. The CDR3 bases are TGCAGTTCACAGGGGGCGCATACTGAAGCTTTCTTT. The rearrangement links TRBV20-1 to TRBJ1-1, with 9 bases that match TRBD1. The CDR3 loop spans 12 amino acids. Germline values: CDR1 DFQATT, CDR2 SNEGSKA (reference sequence). The V and J ends lost 8 bases and 5 bases, in that order; junction bases with no gene match: 6.

The chain recombines TRBV18 with TRBJ2-1; D not certain. Germline lookup yields CDR1 KGHSH and CDR2 LQKENI. There are 13 residues in the CDR3. The V end lost 0 bases, the J end lost 6 bases, and 6 bases lay between the germline ends. CDR3 sequence reads: CASSPPAPNEQFF. The CDR3 DNA is TGTGCCAGCTCACCACCGGCCCCCAATGAGCAGTTCTTC.

This clonotype has at least ten counts. The chain carries TRBV12-3 or TRBV12-4 and TRBJ1-5; possibly TRBD1 for D (5 bases). The CDR3 has 13 amino acids. V was clipped by 5 bases and J by 11 bases, with 16 bases between them. CDR3 amino acids: CASSLEEGTTQHF. CDR3 sequence (DNA): TGTGCCAGCAGTCTCGAGGAGGGGACGACCCAGCATTTT.

The rearrangement joins TRBV6-5 to TRBJ2-5; D gene ambiguous. Germline lookup yields CDR1 MNHEY and CDR2 SVGAGI. The CDR3 totals 12 residues. With 0 bases removed from V and 5 bases from J, the gap between germline ends came to 4 bases. The CDR3 protein is CASSYSGETQYF. The CDR3 coding sequence is TGTGCCAGCAGTTACTCCGGGGAGACCCAGTACTTC.

This clonotype has at least ten counts. This sequence joins TRBV5-1 and TRBJ1-1; D might be TRBD1 (5 bases). CDR1 SGHRS and CDR2 YFSETQ come from the germline V gene. This CDR3 comprises 13 residues. Trimming removed 4 bases from V and 5 bases from J, with 12 bases in between. The CDR3 DNA reads TGCGCCAGCAGCGAGACGGGGGGAACTGAAGCTTTCTTT. Its translation: CASSETGGTEAFF.

This clonotype came up many times. This could be a read error, since a much larger clone is one nucleotide away. This chain connects TRBV24-1 to TRBJ2-5; no definite D call. The length of the CDR3 is 14 residues. V was shortened by 1 base and J by 5 bases, with 10 bases between the two germline ends. Germline assignment: CDR1 KGHDR and CDR2 SFDVKD. The CDR3 DNA reads as TGTGCCACCAGTGATTTCGGTACCGCGGAGACCCAGTACTTC. It yields the protein CATSDFGTAETQYF.

There are many counts of this clonotype. The chain recombines TRBV5-1 with TRBJ2-1; D tentatively fits TRBD1 or TRBD2 (5 bases each). The V gene's germline CDR1 is SGHRS and CDR2 YFSETQ. The CDR3 totals 13 residues. Trimming removed 0 bases from V and 12 bases from J, with 13 bases in between. The CDR3: CASSLAAGTAQFF. Written as DNA, the CDR3 is TGCGCCAGCAGCTTGGCCGCAGGGACGGCGCAGTTCTTC.

At least ten counts were recorded for this clonotype. V usage is TRBV18 and J usage is TRBJ1-2, with D uncertain. V was cut by 0 bases and J by 4 bases, with 18 bases left in between. This CDR3 has 17 residues. The V gene's germline CDR1 is KGHSH and CDR2 LQKENI. For the CDR3, the DNA is TGTGCCAGCTCACCACCGGGTGGTCGGCGGCAGATCTATGGCTACACCTTC. This gives the protein CASSPPGGRRQIYGYTF.

This clonotype was seen repeatedly, ten times or more. V and J are TRBV5-1 and TRBJ2-1, with 15 bases aligning to TRBD2. Germline-derived CDR1 and CDR2 are SGHRS and YFSETQ. This CDR3 is built from 16 residues. The trim removed 3 bases at V and 7 bases at J, leaving 5 bases unmatched. CDR3 sequence (DNA): TGCGCCAGCAGCTATCTCGGGACTAGCGGGGGGAATGAGCAGTTCTTC. Translated, it gives CASSYLGTSGGNEQFF.

This clonotype counts as medium-sized. This chain connects TRBV24-1 to TRBJ2-1, with D possibly matching TRBD1 (5 bases). This CDR3 is built from 14 residues. Looked up from germline, CDR1 is KGHDR and CDR2 is SFDVKD. Trimming took 7 bases from V and 0 from J, leaving 9 bases between them. The CDR3 spells CATSTRDSYNEQFF. The CDR3 coding sequence is TGTGCCACCAGCACCAGGGACTCCTACAATGAGCAGTTCTTC.